These 13 T cell receptor beta chains originate from one sample sequenced in a study of technical replicates of blood from a handful of donors. Libraries were prepared by immunoSEQ multiplex PCR; TCRdb keeps only in-frame clonotypes and omits some of them. The table shows tens of thousands of clones, with 92% occurring only once. The sample taken for sequencing was T cells isolated from PBMCs. These receptors were taken from a human donor in good health.

The V call is TRBV6-6, the J call TRBJ1-5; 8 bases match TRBD1. Unmatched junction bases numbered 8, after V lost 4 bases and J lost 9 bases. The CDR3 has 14 residues. Looked up from germline, CDR1 is MNHNY and CDR2 is SVGAGI (reference sequence). For the CDR3, the DNA is TGTGCCAGCAGTTCCAGGGGGCGGATGGCGCCCCAGCATTTT. This gives the protein CASSSRGRMAPQHF.

The genes are TRBV6-6 and TRBJ1-2, with 7 bases that match TRBD1. Germline V gives CDR1 MNHNY, CDR2 SVGAGI (reference sequence). The V gene end was trimmed by 5 bases and the J gene end by 8 bases; junction bases not matched to a gene: 5. This CDR3 comprises 12 residues. As DNA, the CDR3 is TGTGCCAGCAGTATACAGGGGAACGGCTACACCTTC. Translating it yields CASSIQGNGYTF.

In this sample, this clone turned up once. The rearrangement joins TRBV7-9 to TRBJ2-1; 11 nucleotides align to TRBD2. With 4 bases clipped from V and 6 bases from J, the junction kept 11 bases outside the gene matches. Germline CDR1 SEHNR, CDR2 FQNEAQ (reference sequence). The CDR3 covers 17 residues. CDR3 in amino acids: CASSSRQLAGATNEQFF. CDR3 in DNA: TGTGCCAGCAGCTCCCGCCAACTAGCGGGGGCGACCAATGAGCAGTTCTTC.

The rearrangement joins TRBV5-1 to TRBJ2-1; TRBD2 matches 10 bases. Germline CDR1 and CDR2: SGHRS and YFSETQ. CDR3 size: 15 residues. Trimming removed 4 bases from V and 8 bases from J; junction bases left unmatched: 9. CDR3 residues: CASSPLAGENDEQFF. The CDR3 DNA reads TGCGCCAGCAGCCCTCTAGCGGGAGAAAATGATGAGCAGTTCTTC.

This rearrangement joins TRBV11-3 to TRBJ1-4, with a tentative D call TRBD1 (5 bases). V lost 5 bases and J 3 bases, leaving 16 bases between the germline ends. The germline V gene has CDR1 SGHNT and CDR2 YENEEA. The CDR3 totals 16 residues. The CDR3 region has the DNA TGTGCCAGCAGCGCACGACAGCTCCCCTCTAATGAAAAACTGTTTTTT. This sequence encodes CASSARQLPSNEKLFF.

The V and J genes are TRBV4-2 and TRBJ1-1, with TRBD1 matching 11 bases. Trimming at V came to 2 bases and at J to 5 bases, leaving 10 bases not matched to a gene. The germline gives CDR1 LGHNA, CDR2 YNFKEQ. The CDR3 totals 17 residues. CDR3 coding DNA: TGTGCCAGCAGCCAATATTGGACAGGGGGCGCGAGTACTGAAGCTTTCTTT. Translation gives CASSQYWTGGASTEAFF.

The chain couples TRBV29-1 to TRBJ2-3; TRBD2 agrees at 13 bases. V shed 6 bases and J 5 bases; nucleotides not matched to a gene: 5. Germline CDR1 SQVTM, CDR2 ANQGSEA. The CDR3 covers 14 residues. CDR3 region: CSVWTSGSLDTQYF. Here the CDR3 DNA reads TGCAGCGTGTGGACTAGCGGGAGTTTAGATACGCAGTATTTT.

This clone was seen only a few times. The chain recombines TRBV2 with TRBJ2-2; no clear D gene. Trimming removed 6 bases from V and 7 bases from J, with 9 bases in between. Germline V gene sequence: CDR1 SNHLY, CDR2 FYNNEI. The length of the CDR3 is 12 residues. The CDR3: CASSVLGGELFF. In DNA, the CDR3 is TGTGCCAGCAGCGTGCTCGGCGGGGAGCTGTTTTTT.

V gene TRBV28 combines with J gene TRBJ2-1; TRBD1 matches at 8 bases. There are 16 residues in the CDR3. Trimming cost V 8 bases and J 1 base; bases outside gene matches: 10. The germline gives CDR1 MDHEN, CDR2 SYDVKM. In nucleotides, the CDR3 is TGTGCCAGCTCCGAGGACAGGGAAGGTTCCTACAATGAGCAGTTCTTC. Its translation is CASSEDREGSYNEQFF.

The CDR3 region has the DNA TGCGCCAGCAGCTTACAGGACCGGTCCTACGAGCAGTACTTC. This codes for CASSLQDRSYEQYF. The chain couples TRBV5-1 to TRBJ2-7, with D maybe TRBD1 (5 bases). CDR1 SGHRS and CDR2 YFSETQ come from the germline V gene. The CDR3 consists of 14 residues. Trimming pared 2 bases from V and 1 base from J, leaving 10 bases between.

The chain recombines TRBV11-3 with TRBJ2-1, with 12 bases aligning to TRBD2. This CDR3 region has 13 residues. V was clipped by 6 bases and J by 6 bases; unmatched bases: 0. Per germline, CDR1 SGHNT and CDR2 YENEEA. The CDR3 loop reads CASRTSGSNEQFF. The CDR3 DNA sequence: TGTGCCAGCAGGACTAGCGGGAGCAATGAGCAGTTCTTC.

The rearrangement joins TRBV20-1 to TRBJ1-1; D remains unclear. Germline V gene data show CDR1 as DFQATT and CDR2 as SNEGSKA (reference sequence). Between the trimmed V and J ends, which lost 6 bases and 3 bases, there was a span of 8 bases. CDR3 length: 11 amino acids. The CDR3 bases are TGCAGTGCCTATACTTACACTGAAGCTTTCTTT. Protein product: CSAYTYTEAFF.

The V gene is TRBV19, the J gene TRBJ1-5; D might be TRBD1 (5 bases). Germline CDR1 LNHDA, CDR2 SQIVND (reference sequence). The CDR3 length is 14 residues. Trimming shortened V by 3 bases and J by 2 bases, and 8 bases separated the two germline ends. Written as DNA, the CDR3 is TGTGCCAGTAGTATCAGGGTTGGCAATCAGCCCCAGCATTTT. Protein product: CASSIRVGNQPQHF.